This TCR beta chain was captured in a study of cytomegalovirus exposure and HLA in healthy donors. Only in-frame clones appear in the TCRdb table, and some are missing; sequencing was by immunoSEQ multiplex PCR. The sample has over 85,000 clones; about 94% are singletons. With respect to this clone: Its matching antigen is unknown.

Germline V gene data show CDR1 as SGHRS and CDR2 as YFSETQ. The CDR3 has 15 residues. V dropped 4 bases and J dropped 6; count of bases not matched to a gene: 6. Study findings and constraints: The majority of TCR sequences were rare, yet some public TCRs appeared in many donors. Researchers counted 180 or so TCR beta chains as cytomegalovirus-associated. First-cohort TCR clusters were later found to tend to co-occur in the 120 validation repertoires.

J is TRBJ1-4 and V is TRBV5-1; 10 bases match TRBD1. Sample: PBMCs. This TCR derives from a woman aged 30 to 39 in good health and CMV-seropositive. The CDR3 region has the DNA TGCGCCAGCAGCACGACAGGGGGCGCAGATGAAAAACTGTTTTTT. Translation gives CASSTTGGADEKLFF.